This T cell receptor beta chain derives from a study of T-cell reconstitution after alpha-beta-depleted transplantation in children. This sample's TCRbeta library carried unique molecular identifier barcodes. Each CDR3 protein is one row after TCRdb ran MiXCR on the PCR reads. Among 670,000 or so distinct CDR3 sequences listed, about an eighth were seen once. The CDR3 contains 13 residues. CDR1 is SGHRS, CDR2 YFSETQ, per germline. V was shortened by 4 bases and J by 8 bases, with 13 bases between the two germline ends. This clonotype was counted between two and nine times. The antigen is undetermined. Study findings and constraints: As was reported, about two months after transplant, alpha-beta T cells came from several hundred expanded graft clones. Some patients' high day-60 TCRbeta diversity was attributed to recipient cells surviving conditioning. Fresh T-cell production supplied most of the T-cell counts and diversity seen one year after transplant.

Here the sequenced sample was PBMCs, taken before TCRalphabeta/CD19-depleted stem cell transplant. The chain recombines TRBV5-1 with TRBJ2-1; weak D call: TRBD2 (6 bases). This sequence originates from a girl aged 2-10 years with congenital amegakaryocytic thrombocytopenia, due to receive a stem cell transplant. CDR3 bases: TGCGCCAGCAGCGGTTTGGAGGGGTATGAGCAGTTCTTC. It yields the protein CASSGLEGYEQFF.